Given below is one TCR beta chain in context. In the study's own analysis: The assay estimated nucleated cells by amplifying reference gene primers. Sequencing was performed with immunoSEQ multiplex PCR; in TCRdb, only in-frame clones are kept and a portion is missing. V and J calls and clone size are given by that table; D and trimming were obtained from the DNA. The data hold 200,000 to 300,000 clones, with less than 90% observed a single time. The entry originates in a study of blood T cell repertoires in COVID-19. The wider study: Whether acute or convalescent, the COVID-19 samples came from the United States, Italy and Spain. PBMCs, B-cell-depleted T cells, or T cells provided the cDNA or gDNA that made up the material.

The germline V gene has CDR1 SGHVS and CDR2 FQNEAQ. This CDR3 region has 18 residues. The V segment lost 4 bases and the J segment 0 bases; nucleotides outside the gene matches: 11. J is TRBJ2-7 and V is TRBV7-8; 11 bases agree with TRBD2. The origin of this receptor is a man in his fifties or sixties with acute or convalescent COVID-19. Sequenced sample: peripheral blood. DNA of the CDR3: TGTGCCAGCAGCTCTCGTCTAGCGGGGGGACAAATCTCCTACGAGCAGTACTTC. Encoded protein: CASSSRLAGGQISYEQYF.